This is a list of T cell receptor beta chains from one sample in a study of blood T cell repertoires in COVID-19. Assay: immunoSEQ multiplex PCR; the TCRdb copy retains only in-frame clones and omits some. Here the sample spans some 200,000 clones, about four fifths being singletons. The sequenced sample consisted of peripheral blood. These TCRs come from a woman in her thirties or forties with acute or convalescent COVID-19. The CDR3 runs from the conserved cysteine through the conserved F or W. A D gene is named only where the DNA matches it firmly. Only some rows state a clone size, as once, few, many or a class for expanded clones.

len,j_gene,abundance,v_gene,d_gene,CDR3nt,CDR3aa
14,TRBJ2-1,.,TRBV5-1,TRBD2,TGCGCCAGCAGCTTCAGCGGGACCTACAATGAGCAGTTCTTC,CASSFSGTYNEQFF
13,TRBJ1-1,few,TRBV6-5,.,TGTGCCAGCAGTAGGAGTGGTTGGTCTGAAGCTTTCTTT,CASSRSGWSEAFF
13,TRBJ2-5,.,TRBV30,TRBD1,TGTGCCTGCCCGGTCGACAGGGAAGAGACCCAGTACTTC,CACPVDREETQYF
16,TRBJ2-5,.,TRBV5-4,TRBD2,TGTGCCAGCAGCTTGGGACTAGCGGGAGCCTGGGAGACCCAGTACTTC,CASSLGLAGAWETQYF
12,TRBJ2-7,.,TRBV5-1,.,TGCGCCAGCAGCTTGGGGCTTAACGAGCAGTACTTC,CASSLGLNEQYF
17,TRBJ1-2,.,TRBV7-2,.,TGTGCCAGCAGCTTAGTAGCAGGACGGGAAGCTAACTATGGCTACACCTTC,CASSLVAGREANYGYTF
16,TRBJ1-5,.,TRBV21-1,.,TGTGCCAGCAGCAAAGTATGTCTGTCCGGCGGGTGGCCCCAGCATTTT,CASSKVCLSGGWPQHF
14,TRBJ1-5,.,TRBV19,.,TGTGCCAGTAGCCTACAGAGTAGCAATCAGCCCCAGCATTTT,CASSLQSSNQPQHF
12,TRBJ2-7,.,TRBV6-4,.,TGTGCCAGCATCCGCAGGGGTTACGAGCAGTACTTC,CASIRRGYEQYF
13,TRBJ1-2,.,TRBV3-1/TRBV3-2,TRBD1,TGTGCCAGCAGCCAAGAGACAGGGGCTGGCTACACCTTC,CASSQETGAGYTF
16,TRBJ2-3,.,TRBV4-2,TRBD2,TGTGCCAGCAGCCAGGCTAGCGGCCCAACCACAGATACGCAGTATTTT,CASSQASGPTTDTQYF
13,TRBJ2-7,.,TRBV5-4,.,TGTGCCAGCAGCCGAATAACTAGTCTCGAGCAGTACTTC,CASSRITSLEQYF
14,TRBJ1-2,.,TRBV27,TRBD1,TGTGCCAGCAGTAAACAGGGGTTTAACTATGGCTACACCTTC,CASSKQGFNYGYTF
13,TRBJ1-2,few,TRBV5-1,.,TGCGCCAGCAGCCCGGGAACAGTGCATGGCTACACCTTC,CASSPGTVHGYTF
17,TRBJ1-6,once,TRBV19,.,TGTGCCAGTAGTTCCACGACAGAAAACTCCTATAATTCACCCCTCCACTTT,CASSSTTENSYNSPLHF
14,TRBJ1-1,.,TRBV7-8,.,TGTGCCAGCAGCTTAGCACAGACGAACACTGAAGCTTTCTTT,CASSLAQTNTEAFF
11,TRBJ2-7,.,TRBV30,.,TGTGCCTGGAGTGCTTACTACGAGCAGTACTTC,CAWSAYYEQYF
13,TRBJ2-4,.,TRBV19,.,TGTGCCAGTAGTCTCCGAGCCAAAAACATTCAGTACTTC,CASSLRAKNIQYF
13,TRBJ2-1,.,TRBV7-7,TRBD2,TGTGCTAGCAGCTTATCTAGCGGGGTTGAGCAGTTCTTC,CASSLSSGVEQFF
14,TRBJ1-1,.,TRBV3-1/TRBV3-2,.,TGTGCCAGCAGCCACCTAGGGGGGGAGACTGAAGCTTTCTTT,CASSHLGGETEAFF
16,TRBJ2-7,.,TRBV28,TRBD2,TGTGCCAGCGCCCAGGGACTAGCGGGAGGCCGGGTCCACAAGTACTTC,CASAQGLAGGRVHKYF
13,TRBJ1-5,few,TRBV6-1,.,TGTGCCAGCAGTGACAGGCCAAATCAGCCCCAGCATTTT,CASSDRPNQPQHF
15,TRBJ1-4,.,TRBV6-5,TRBD1,TGTGCCAGCAGTTACTCTACAGGGGCTACCGAAAAACTGTTTTTT,CASSYSTGATEKLFF
14,TRBJ2-5,.,TRBV28,TRBD1,TGTGCCAGCAGTCGACAGGGGCAACAAGAGACCCAGTACTTC,CASSRQGQQETQYF
13,TRBJ1-1,.,TRBV19,.,TGTGCCAGTAGAGCCGGGTCGAACACTGAAGCTTTCTTT,CASRAGSNTEAFF
17,TRBJ2-4,.,TRBV2,TRBD1,TGTGCCAGCCCGGGACAGCGTAACGATCTAGCCAAAAACATTCAGTACTTC,CASPGQRNDLAKNIQYF
16,TRBJ2-2,few,TRBV11-3,TRBD2,TGTGCCAGCAGCTCCAGACTAGCGGGAGCCCCCGGGGAGCTGTTTTTT,CASSSRLAGAPGELFF
15,TRBJ2-3,.,TRBV9,.,TGTGCCAGCAGCGTAATATCCCTCTCGTCAGATACGCAGTATTTT,CASSVISLSSDTQYF